One and the same sample provided the 6 T cell receptor beta chains below, sequenced in a study of cytomegalovirus exposure and HLA in healthy donors. PCR primers comprised 60 Vbeta and 13 Jbeta primers. Sequencing used immunoSEQ multiplex PCR; TCRdb keeps in-frame clones, though not all of them. In the table there are around 240,000 clones, 82% of which are singletons. Source material: PBMCs. Every receptor here comes from a woman between 40 and 55 years old in good health and CMV-seropositive.

This clone was seen a few times. The chain combines TRBV2 with TRBJ2-2; TRBD1 aligns across 9 bases. V shed 3 bases, J shed 1 base, and the junction held 6 bases outside the gene matches. The CDR3 is made up of 17 amino acids. From germline, CDR1 is SNHLY and CDR2 FYNNEI. CDR3 in amino acids: CASSDPDRGENTGELFF. CDR3 sequence (DNA): TGTGCCAGCAGTGACCCCGACAGGGGGGAGAACACCGGGGAGCTGTTTTTT.

The V call is TRBV9, the J call TRBJ1-4; 11 bases fit TRBD1. Germline loops: CDR1 SGDLS, CDR2 YYNGEE. The CDR3 sequence is 22 residues long. V lost 4 bases, J lost 0 bases, and 20 bases stayed unmatched. The CDR3 DNA reads TGTGCCAGCAGCTCCCCGAGGACAGGGGGCTATGACCTTATTTCAACTAATGAAAAACTGTTTTTT. Translation: CASSSPRTGGYDLISTNEKLFF.

In this sample, this clone turned up a few times. This chain uses TRBV7-2 with TRBJ1-2; D perhaps matches TRBD1 (6 bases). Trimming removed 5 bases at V and 4 bases at J, with 11 bases between. Germline-derived CDR1 and CDR2 are SGHTA and FQGNSA. CDR3 length equals 13 residues. The CDR3 here is CASSAGGPYGYTF. The CDR3 DNA sequence: TGTGCCAGCAGCGCGGGGGGGCCCTATGGCTACACCTTC.

V is TRBV11-3 and J is TRBJ2-7; 11 bases map to TRBD1. Germline trimming cut 1 base from V and 3 bases from J; bases unmatched to any gene: 11. The CDR3 is 18 residues long. Per germline, CDR1 SGHNT and CDR2 YENEEA. In DNA, the CDR3 is TGTGCCAGCAGCTTAGTAGGTGTATGGGACAGGGGGGTCTACGAGCAGTACTTC. It codes for CASSLVGVWDRGVYEQYF.

In the case of this clone: The identical CDR3 is also encoded by other nucleotide sequences in the sample. The chain links TRBV30 to TRBJ1-2, with D unclear. CDR3 length: 12 amino acids. V lost 4 bases and J 2 bases, leaving 8 bases between the germline ends. The V gene's germline CDR1 is GTSNPN and CDR2 SVGIG (reference sequence). The CDR3 here is CAWTGGNYGYTF. In DNA form, the CDR3 reads TGTGCCTGGACAGGAGGGAACTATGGCTACACCTTC.

This sequence joins TRBV30 and TRBJ2-1, with TRBD1 as a possible D gene (5 bases). V shed 1 base and J shed 7 bases, with 17 bases lying between them. The CDR3 runs to 15 residues. Per the germline V gene, CDR1 is GTSNPN and CDR2 is SVGIG (reference sequence). CDR3 nucleotides: TGTGCCTGGAGTGGCCCCCCGGGCCCAGGGAATGAGCAGTTCTTC. This encodes CAWSGPPGPGNEQFF.